The sequence of this T cell receptor beta chain was determined in a study of T cell responses to AZD1222 COVID-19 vaccine. About this clone itself: No antigen is known for it.

CDR3 size: 14 residues. The V and J ends lost 2 bases and 2 bases respectively, with 11 bases between them. CDR1 is SGHRS and CDR2 is YFSETQ in the germline V gene. Study results and limitations: No repertoire was sampled before or during the peak T cell response, only after it. As reported, nearly half of all spike-specific TCRs target variant regions that are unmutated. There were mostly white British donors and more females than males, and clonal diversity was possibly underestimated.

Assay used: immunoSEQ multiplex PCR; TCRdb lists only in-frame clones, some missing. This sample yields hundreds of thousands of clones, of which about 92% are seen a single time; about 1% belongs to the top ten. The clonotype was recovered from an adult in good health. The chain combines TRBV5-1 with TRBJ2-7, with D possibly being TRBD1 or TRBD2 (7 bases each). The material sequenced was peripheral blood, taken on day 0 of MenACWY control vaccination. CDR3 sequence (DNA): TGCGCCAGCAGCTTTCAGGGGGGGCCCTACGAGCAGTACTTC. Translation: CASSFQGGPYEQYF.